The 26 T cell receptor beta chains below come from one sample, sequenced in a study of cytomegalovirus exposure and HLA in healthy donors. The method was immunoSEQ multiplex PCR; TCRdb's version includes in-frame clones alone and lacks a portion of them. The sample includes 110,000 to 150,000 clones, 70% to 90% of them seen just once. The specimen was PBMCs. These receptors were obtained from a woman aged 30 to 39 in good health and CMV-seronegative.

This clone was seen just once. The chain couples TRBV19 to TRBJ2-4; 8 bases line up with TRBD1. J was trimmed by 1 base and V by 6 bases; bases with no gene match: 5. Germline lookup yields CDR1 LNHDA and CDR2 SQIVND (reference sequence). There are 15 residues in the CDR3. The CDR3 bases are TGTGCCAGTAGCCAGGGGGCTTGGGCCAAAAACATTCAGTACTTC. Its translation is CASSQGAWAKNIQYF.

In this sample, this clone turned up once. CDR3 loop: CASTSGIMNSPLHF. CDR3 DNA: TGTGCCAGCACCTCGGGGATTATGAATTCACCCCTCCACTTT. The rearrangement links TRBV11-2 to TRBJ1-6, with D unresolved. Between the trimmed V and J ends, which lost 7 bases and 7 bases, there was a span of 14 bases. Germline V gene data show CDR1 as SGHAT and CDR2 as FQNNGV. CDR3 size: 14 residues.

This clone appeared a single time. The chain uses TRBV11-3 and TRBJ2-7, with 8 bases aligning to TRBD1. Looked up from germline, CDR1 is SGHNT and CDR2 is YENEEA. After removal of 5 bases from V and 3 bases from J, the junction contained 3 bases not matched to a gene. The CDR3 has 13 residues. The chain's CDR3 is CASSTGQGYEQYF. The DNA of the CDR3 is TGTGCCAGCAGCACCGGACAGGGCTACGAGCAGTACTTC.

This clone was found a few times. The rearrangement uses TRBV6-5 and TRBJ1-1; D might be TRBD1 (5 bases). This CDR3 region has 15 residues. Trimming stripped 0 bases from V and 1 base from J, with 9 bases between. The germline gives CDR1 MNHEY, CDR2 SVGAGI. The DNA of the CDR3 is TGTGCCAGCAGTTACTCGTATACAGGGAACACTGAAGCTTTCTTT. This gives the protein CASSYSYTGNTEAFF.

The chain employs TRBV5-1 and TRBJ1-2; 7 bases match TRBD1. The CDR3 sequence is 16 residues long. Germline V gives CDR1 SGHRS, CDR2 YFSETQ. Germline trimming cut 4 bases from V and 2 bases from J; bases unmatched to any gene: 11. CDR3 residues: CASSPTPGQRNYGYTF. In DNA, the CDR3 is TGCGCCAGCAGCCCTACACCGGGACAGAGGAACTATGGCTACACCTTC.

The rearrangement joins TRBV11-1 to TRBJ2-7; 8 bases are shared with TRBD1. This CDR3 contains 14 residues. The V segment lost 4 bases and the J segment 3 bases; nucleotides outside the gene matches: 5. Germline V gene sequence: CDR1 SGHAT, CDR2 FQDESV (reference sequence). The CDR3 nucleotides read TGTGCCAGCAGCTCCCACGGGACAGGCTACGAGCAGTACTTC. As protein: CASSSHGTGYEQYF. The entire variable domain, with the rest obtained from reference TRBV11-1 and TRBJ2-7, is as follows: EAEVAQSPRYKITEKSQAVAFWCDPISGHATLYWYRQILGQGPELLVQFQDESVVDDSQLPKDRFSAERLKGVDSTLKIQPAELGDSAMYLCASSSHGTGYEQYFGPGTRLTVT.

The J gene is TRBJ1-2, the V gene TRBV5-4; 9 nucleotides line up with TRBD1. The germline V gene encodes CDR1 SGHNT and CDR2 YYREEE (reference sequence). This CDR3 region has 17 residues. J lost 0 bases, V lost 0 bases, and 6 bases had no gene match. The CDR3 is CASSLDFGQGPNYGYTF. The CDR3 DNA sequence: TGTGCCAGCAGCTTGGATTTTGGACAGGGGCCTAACTATGGCTACACCTTC.

This clone was counted only a few times. The chain recombines TRBV7-9 with TRBJ1-3; D gene ambiguous. Per the germline V gene, CDR1 is SEHNR and CDR2 is FQNEAQ (reference sequence). This CDR3 comprises 14 residues. V shed 6 bases and J shed 1 base, with 10 bases lying between them. The CDR3 bases are TGTGCCAGCAGGACGGCGGGATCTGGAAACACCATATATTTT. It encodes CASRTAGSGNTIYF.

V gene TRBV9 combines with J gene TRBJ1-2, with D tentatively TRBD1 (5 bases). Germline V gene lookup returns CDR1 SGDLS and CDR2 YYNGEE. V was clipped by 2 bases and J by 13 bases, with 12 bases between them. CDR3 length: 11 amino acids. The chain's CDR3 is CASSVGEVLTF. The CDR3 DNA reads TGTGCCAGCAGCGTGGGGGAGGTCCTCACCTTC.

V usage is TRBV5-4 and J usage is TRBJ2-5; TRBD2 aligns across 11 bases. Germline loops: CDR1 SGHNT, CDR2 YYREEE (reference sequence). The CDR3 spans 17 residues. The V and J ends lost 0 bases and 2 bases, in that order; junction bases with no gene match: 6. The CDR3 nucleotides are TGTGCCAGCAGCTTGGGGTTAGCGGGGGGGCGGCAAGAGACCCAGTACTTC. It is translated as CASSLGLAGGRQETQYF.

This clone was recorded only once. CDR3 loop: CASSIQRPTHNEQFF. DNA for the CDR3: TGTGCCAGCAGCATCCAGCGGCCTACACACAATGAGCAGTTCTTC. This chain uses TRBV11-2 with TRBJ2-1, with a possible D match to TRBD2 (5 bases). The germline V gene has CDR1 SGHAT and CDR2 FQNNGV. The CDR3 runs to 15 residues. Trimming stripped 5 bases from V and 5 bases from J, with 16 bases between.

The chain links TRBV4-1 to TRBJ2-1; D possibly corresponds to TRBD1 (6 bases). Trimming removed 4 bases at V and 0 bases at J, with 13 bases between. CDR3 length: 16 amino acids. Germline CDR1 reads MGHRA; CDR2 reads YSYEKL. For the CDR3, the DNA is TGCGCCAGCAGCCCTCGGACAGTTGCCTCCTACAATGAGCAGTTCTTC. Its protein is CASSPRTVASYNEQFF.

The V and J genes are TRBV2 and TRBJ1-1; D may be TRBD1 (6 bases). The V gene's germline CDR1 is SNHLY and CDR2 FYNNEI. V shed 4 bases and J shed 11 bases, with 20 bases lying between them. The CDR3 has 14 amino acids. The CDR3, as DNA: TGTGCCAGCAGTGTCTACAGGGACCCCCCGTGGGCTTTCTTT. Translated, it gives CASSVYRDPPWAFF.

J is TRBJ2-7 and V is TRBV2, with TRBD1 matching over 8 bases. The V gene's germline CDR1 is SNHLY and CDR2 FYNNEI. The length of the CDR3 is 14 residues. The J segment lost 3 bases and the V segment lost 7 bases, leaving 8 bases of the junction unmatched. CDR3 in amino acids: CASTWTGPLYEQYF. For the CDR3, the DNA is TGTGCCAGCACCTGGACAGGGCCCCTCTACGAGCAGTACTTC. The full variable domain, its missing parts supplied by reference TRBV2 and TRBJ2-7, is EPEVTQTPSHQVTQMGQEVILRCVPISNHLYFYWYRQILGQKVEFLVSFYNNEISEKSEIFDDQFSVERPDGSNFTLKIRSTKLEDSAMYFCASTWTGPLYEQYFGPGTRLTVT.

This chain uses TRBV5-1 with TRBJ2-5, with 8 bases matching TRBD1. The ends lost 7 bases at V and 2 bases at J; junction bases unmatched: 4. There are 13 residues in the CDR3. Germline V CDR1 and CDR2: SGHRS, YFSETQ. CDR3 sequence (DNA): TGCGCCAGCGGACAGGGCACTCAAGAGACCCAGTACTTC. Encoded protein: CASGQGTQETQYF.

The chain uses TRBV5-6 and TRBJ2-1, with a tentative D call TRBD2 (5 bases). Germline V gives CDR1 SGHDT, CDR2 YYEEEE. The CDR3 loop spans 12 amino acids. V was cut by 4 bases and J by 9 bases, with 11 bases left in between. The CDR3 nucleotides are TGTGCCAGCAGCCTCACTAGAAGTGAGCAGTTCTTC. Protein product: CASSLTRSEQFF.

The sample holds a few counts of this clone. The genes are TRBV18 and TRBJ2-1; D is perhaps TRBD2 (6 bases). This CDR3 spans 16 amino acids. The germline V gene has CDR1 KGHSH and CDR2 LQKENI. V shed 1 base and J shed 4 bases, with 14 bases lying between them. The CDR3 DNA reads TGTGCCAGCTCACCACTTGCGGGGAGCAGATACAATGAGCAGTTCTTC. This encodes CASSPLAGSRYNEQFF.

This chain connects TRBV6-5 to TRBJ1-1, with a weak D call TRBD1 (6 bases). CDR3 length: 14 amino acids. V gave up 1 base and J gave up 3 bases, with 9 bases separating them. From germline, CDR1 is MNHEY and CDR2 SVGAGI. DNA for the CDR3: TGTGCCAGCAGTTACTTGGACAGTTACACTGAAGCTTTCTTT. Translated: CASSYLDSYTEAFF.

This clone was detected once. The chain has TRBV5-4 and TRBJ2-3; 9 bases match TRBD1. Germline CDR1 and CDR2: SGHNT and YYREEE (reference sequence). The CDR3 spans 12 residues. The V segment lost 0 bases and the J segment 14 bases; nucleotides outside the gene matches: 4. The CDR3 loop is CASSLGGTGLYF. The CDR3 DNA reads as TGTGCCAGCAGCTTGGGGGGGACAGGGTTGTATTTT.

The chain uses TRBV5-1 and TRBJ2-1; 7 bases match TRBD2. The trim removed 1 base at V and 6 bases at J, leaving 7 bases unmatched. The CDR3 totals 15 residues. Germline V gene data show CDR1 as SGHRS and CDR2 as YFSETQ. CDR3 nucleotides: TGCGCCAGCAGCTTGATCCGGGGGGACTCCAATGAGCAGTTCTTC. This encodes CASSLIRGDSNEQFF. The full variable domain, with the rest looked up from reference TRBV5-1 and TRBJ2-1, is KAGVTQTPRYLIKTRGQQVTLSCSPISGHRSVSWYQQTPGQGLQFLFEYFSETQRNKGNFPGRFSGRQFSNSRSEMNVSTLELGDSALYLCASSLIRGDSNEQFFGPGTRLTVL.

The genes are TRBV18 and TRBJ1-1, with a possible D match to TRBD1 (6 bases). The V gene's germline CDR1 is KGHSH and CDR2 LQKENI. The V end was cut by 3 bases, the J end by 1 base, with 15 bases between. This CDR3 contains 16 residues. For the CDR3, the DNA is TGTGCCAGCTCACCCGTTTTTGGGGACAAGAACACTGAAGCTTTCTTT. Translated: CASSPVFGDKNTEAFF.

This chain links TRBV18 with TRBJ1-3; 9 bases fit TRBD1. Germline trimming cut 3 bases from V and 2 bases from J; bases unmatched to any gene: 5. Germline CDR1 is KGHSH and CDR2 is LQKENI. The CDR3 runs 16 residues. CDR3 residues: CASSPGQGIPGNTIYF. Here the CDR3 DNA reads TGTGCCAGCTCACCGGGACAGGGAATCCCTGGAAACACCATATATTTT.

This chain connects TRBV4-1 to TRBJ1-1; 12 positions agree with TRBD1. The CDR3 runs to 14 residues. Germline values: CDR1 MGHRA, CDR2 YSYEKL. J lost 10 bases, V lost 4 bases, and 7 bases had no gene match. The CDR3 sequence is CASSLGQGAVGAFF. CDR3 nucleotide sequence: TGCGCCAGCAGCCTGGGACAGGGGGCTGTTGGAGCTTTCTTT.

The CDR3 loop is CATEAGRGVTEAFF. The DNA of the CDR3 is TGTGCCACTGAAGCAGGGCGGGGAGTCACTGAAGCTTTCTTT. The rearrangement uses TRBV15 and TRBJ1-1; possibly TRBD1 for D (5 bases). V shed 9 bases and J shed 4 bases, with 18 bases lying between them. The CDR3 is 14 residues long. Germline lookup yields CDR1 LNHNV and CDR2 YYDKDF (reference sequence).

The V gene is TRBV5-6, the J gene TRBJ1-3; perhaps TRBD1 as D (5 bases). This CDR3 has 15 residues. V shed 6 bases and J shed 0 bases, with 13 bases lying between them. Germline V gene sequence: CDR1 SGHDT, CDR2 YYEEEE. DNA of the CDR3: TGTGCCAGCACCTCAGGGTACAACTCTGGAAACACCATATATTTT. It codes for CASTSGYNSGNTIYF.

This clone was found a few times. This CDR3 is also generated by other DNA sequences in the sample. This chain connects TRBV5-1 to TRBJ2-3; 11 nucleotides align to TRBD1. CDR1 SGHRS and CDR2 YFSETQ come from the germline V gene. V trimming: 0 bases; J trimming: 4 bases; junction bases outside the gene matches: 4. CDR3 length: 16 residues. The CDR3 nucleotides are TGCGCCAGCAGCTTGGACGGACAGGGGGCATCAGATACGCAGTATTTT. Its protein product is CASSLDGQGASDTQYF.